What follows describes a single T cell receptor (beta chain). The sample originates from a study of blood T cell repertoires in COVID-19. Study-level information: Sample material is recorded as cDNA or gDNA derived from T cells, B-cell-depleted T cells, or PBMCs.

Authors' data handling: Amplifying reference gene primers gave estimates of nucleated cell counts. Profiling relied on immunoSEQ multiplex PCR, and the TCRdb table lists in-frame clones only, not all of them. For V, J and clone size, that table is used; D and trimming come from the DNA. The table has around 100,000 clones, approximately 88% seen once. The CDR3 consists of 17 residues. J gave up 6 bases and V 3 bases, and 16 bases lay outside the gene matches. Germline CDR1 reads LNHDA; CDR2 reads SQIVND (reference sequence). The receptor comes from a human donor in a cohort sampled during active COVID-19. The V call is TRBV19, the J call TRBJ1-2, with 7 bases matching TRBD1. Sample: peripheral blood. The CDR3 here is CASSIETGALVVHGYTF. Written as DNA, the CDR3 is TGTGCCAGTAGTATCGAAACAGGGGCGTTAGTAGTCCATGGCTACACCTTC.